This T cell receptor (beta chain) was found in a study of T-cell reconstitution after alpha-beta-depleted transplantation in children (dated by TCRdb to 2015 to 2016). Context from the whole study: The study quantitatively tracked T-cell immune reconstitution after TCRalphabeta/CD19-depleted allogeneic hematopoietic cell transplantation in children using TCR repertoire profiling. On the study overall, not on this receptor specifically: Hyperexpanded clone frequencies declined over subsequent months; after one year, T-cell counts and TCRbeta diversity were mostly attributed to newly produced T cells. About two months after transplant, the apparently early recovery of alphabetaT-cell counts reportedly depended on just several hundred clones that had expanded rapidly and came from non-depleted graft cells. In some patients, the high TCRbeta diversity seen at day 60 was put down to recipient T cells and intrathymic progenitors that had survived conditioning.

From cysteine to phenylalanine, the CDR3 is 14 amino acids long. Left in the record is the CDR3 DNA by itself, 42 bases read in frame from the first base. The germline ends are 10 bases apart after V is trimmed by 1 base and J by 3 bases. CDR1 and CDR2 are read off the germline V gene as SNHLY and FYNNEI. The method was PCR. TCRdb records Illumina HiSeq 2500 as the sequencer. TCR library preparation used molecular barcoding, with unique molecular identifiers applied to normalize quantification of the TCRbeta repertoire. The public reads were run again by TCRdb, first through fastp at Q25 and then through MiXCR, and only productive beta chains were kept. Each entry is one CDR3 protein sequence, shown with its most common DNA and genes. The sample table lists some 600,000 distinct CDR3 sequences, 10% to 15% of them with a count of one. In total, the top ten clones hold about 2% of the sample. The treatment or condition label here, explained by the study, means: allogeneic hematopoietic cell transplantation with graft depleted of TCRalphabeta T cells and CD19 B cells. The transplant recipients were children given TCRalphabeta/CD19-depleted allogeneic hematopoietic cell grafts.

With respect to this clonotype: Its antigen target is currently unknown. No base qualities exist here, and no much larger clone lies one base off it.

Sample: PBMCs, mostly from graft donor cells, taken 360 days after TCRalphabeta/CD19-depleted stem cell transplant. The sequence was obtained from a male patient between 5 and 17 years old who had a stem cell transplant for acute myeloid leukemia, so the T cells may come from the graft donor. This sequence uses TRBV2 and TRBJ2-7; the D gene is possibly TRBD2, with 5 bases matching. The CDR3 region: CASSEGGSLYEQYF. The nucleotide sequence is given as TGTGCCAGCAGTGAAGGAGGGAGCCTCTACGAGCAGTACTTC.